The clone carrying this T cell receptor (beta chain) occurred once. Its specificity is unknown. The sample belongs to a study of graft-versus-host responses after intestinal transplantation. Study-level information: The study gave all recipients anti-thymocyte globulin induction, then tacrolimus and steroids for 2 to 3 years.

Using immunoSEQ multiplex PCR, the repertoire was profiled, and TCRdb retains in-frame clones only, with some absent. This table holds 100,000 or so clones, 92% found once. V was shortened by 2 bases and J by 6 bases, with 14 bases between the two germline ends. The germline V gene encodes CDR1 SGHTA and CDR2 FQGTGA. The CDR3 runs 15 residues. This TCR was recovered from a human donor who received an intestinal transplant. The sample was unstimulated CD4+ T cells sorted from spleen or lymph node cells, taken before intestinal transplant. The chain carries TRBV7-3 and TRBJ2-1, with TRBD2 as a possible D gene (6 bases). In DNA form, the CDR3 reads TGTGCCAGCAGCTTATCTCCGGGAGAGTCCAATGAGCAGTTCTTC. Its protein is CASSLSPGESNEQFF.